This T cell receptor beta chain appears in the sequencing data of a study of cytomegalovirus exposure and HLA in healthy donors. Overall study: Earlier results showed almost 120 million unique TCR beta sequences derived from approximately 170 million T cells.

CDR3 length: 14 residues. Per the germline V gene, CDR1 is SGHDT and CDR2 is YYEEEE. With 0 bases clipped from V and 9 bases from J, the junction kept 3 bases outside the gene matches. The PCR made use of 60 Vbeta and 13 Jbeta primers. Generated by immunoSEQ multiplex PCR, the TCRdb table keeps only in-frame clones and is missing some. The table shows roughly 120,000 clones, with less than 75% occurring only once. V gene TRBV5-6 combines with J gene TRBJ1-6, with 7 bases that match TRBD1. The TCR was taken from a woman between 35 and 50 years old in good health and CMV-seronegative. Specimen: PBMCs. The CDR3 DNA follows: TGTGCCAGCAGCTTGGGACAGGGAGGTTCACCCCTCCACTTT. This gives the protein CASSLGQGGSPLHF.